Sequencing of this TCR beta chain was carried out in a study of blood T cell repertoires in COVID-19. Study at large: The origin of the acute and convalescent COVID-19 samples was the United States, Italy and Spain. Sources were T cells, B-cell-depleted T cells, or PBMCs; the material itself was cDNA or gDNA.

The CDR3 has 15 residues. Germline V gives CDR1 MGHRA, CDR2 YSYEKL. The V gene lost 4 bases and the J gene lost 8 bases, with 20 bases spanning the gap. Here immunoSEQ multiplex PCR was the method, and the copy in TCRdb shows in-frame clones only, minus some. The table lists under 300,000 clones, around nine tenths of them singletons. The sequence was obtained from a middle-aged woman who had recovered from COVID-19. The sequenced sample was peripheral blood. The chain joins TRBV4-1 to TRBJ1-2, with no clear D. CDR3 sequence (DNA): TGCGCCAGCAGCCCGTCGTCCGGGAGGGTTAGGGGCTACACCTTC. Its protein is CASSPSSGRVRGYTF.